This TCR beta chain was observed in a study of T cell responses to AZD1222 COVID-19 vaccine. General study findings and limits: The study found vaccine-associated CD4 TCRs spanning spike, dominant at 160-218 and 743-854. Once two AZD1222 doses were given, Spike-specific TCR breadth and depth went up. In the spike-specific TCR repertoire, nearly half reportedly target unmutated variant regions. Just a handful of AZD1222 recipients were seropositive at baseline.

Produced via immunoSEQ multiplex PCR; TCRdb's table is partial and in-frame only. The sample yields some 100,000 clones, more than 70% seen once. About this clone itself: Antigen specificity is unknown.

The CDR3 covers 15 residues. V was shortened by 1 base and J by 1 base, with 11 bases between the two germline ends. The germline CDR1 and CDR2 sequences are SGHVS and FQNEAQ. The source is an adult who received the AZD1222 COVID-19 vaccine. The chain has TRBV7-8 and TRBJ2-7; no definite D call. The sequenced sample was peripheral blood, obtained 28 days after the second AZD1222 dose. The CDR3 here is CASSLDVVYSYEQYF. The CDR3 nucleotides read TGTGCCAGCAGCTTAGATGTAGTTTATTCCTACGAGCAGTACTTC. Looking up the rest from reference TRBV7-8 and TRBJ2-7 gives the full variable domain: GAGVSQSPRYKVAKRGQDVALRCDPISGHVSLFWYQQALGQGPEFLTYFQNEAQLDKSGLPSDRFFAERPEGSVSTLKIQRTQQEDSAVYLCASSLDVVYSYEQYFGPGTRLTVT.